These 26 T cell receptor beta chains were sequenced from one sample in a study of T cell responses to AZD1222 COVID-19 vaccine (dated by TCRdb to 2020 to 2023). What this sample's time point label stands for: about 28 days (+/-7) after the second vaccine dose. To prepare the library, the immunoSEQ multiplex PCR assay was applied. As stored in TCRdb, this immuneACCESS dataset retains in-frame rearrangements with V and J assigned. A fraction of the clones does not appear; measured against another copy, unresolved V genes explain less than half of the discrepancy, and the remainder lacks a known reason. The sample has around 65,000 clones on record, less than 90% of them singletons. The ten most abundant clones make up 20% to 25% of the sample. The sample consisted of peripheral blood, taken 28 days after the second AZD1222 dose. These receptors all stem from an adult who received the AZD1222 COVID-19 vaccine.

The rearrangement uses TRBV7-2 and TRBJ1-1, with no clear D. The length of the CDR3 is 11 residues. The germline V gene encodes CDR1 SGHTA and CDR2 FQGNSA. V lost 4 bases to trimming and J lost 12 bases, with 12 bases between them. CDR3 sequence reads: CASSSYRRPFF. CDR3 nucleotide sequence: TGTGCCAGCAGCTCTTACAGAAGACCTTTCTTT.

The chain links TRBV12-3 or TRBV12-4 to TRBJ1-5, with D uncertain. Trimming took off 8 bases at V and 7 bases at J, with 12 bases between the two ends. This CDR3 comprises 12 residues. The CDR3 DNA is TGTGCCAGCCAATTTGCCAGCCAGCCCCAGCATTTT. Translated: CASQFASQPQHF.

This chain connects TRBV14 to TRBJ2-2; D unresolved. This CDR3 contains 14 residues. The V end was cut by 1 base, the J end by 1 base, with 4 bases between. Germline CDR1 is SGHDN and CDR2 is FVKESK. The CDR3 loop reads CASSQVLNTGELFF. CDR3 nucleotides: TGTGCCAGCAGCCAAGTTCTGAACACCGGGGAGCTGTTTTTT.

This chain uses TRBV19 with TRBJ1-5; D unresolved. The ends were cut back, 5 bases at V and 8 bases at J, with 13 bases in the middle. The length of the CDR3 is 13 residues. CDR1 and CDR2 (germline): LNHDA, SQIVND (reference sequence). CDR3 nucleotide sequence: TGTGCCAGTAGTGATGGGGTCGAAGAGCCCCAGCATTTT. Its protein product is CASSDGVEEPQHF.

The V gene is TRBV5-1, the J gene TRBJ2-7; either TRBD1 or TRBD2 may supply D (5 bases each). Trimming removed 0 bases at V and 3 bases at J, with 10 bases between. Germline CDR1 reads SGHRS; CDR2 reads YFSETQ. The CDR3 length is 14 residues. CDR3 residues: CASSLVDSGYEQYF. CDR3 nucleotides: TGCGCCAGCAGCTTGGTCGACAGCGGCTACGAGCAGTACTTC.

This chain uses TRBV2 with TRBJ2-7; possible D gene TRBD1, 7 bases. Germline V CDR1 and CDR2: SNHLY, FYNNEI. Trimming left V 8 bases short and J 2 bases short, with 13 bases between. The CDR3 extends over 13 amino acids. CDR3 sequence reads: CASWQGGTYEQYF. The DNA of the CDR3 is TGTGCCAGCTGGCAGGGGGGCACCTACGAGCAGTACTTC. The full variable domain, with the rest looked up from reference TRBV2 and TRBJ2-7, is EPEVTQTPSHQVTQMGQEVILRCVPISNHLYFYWYRQILGQKVEFLVSFYNNEISEKSEIFDDQFSVERPDGSNFTLKIRSTKLEDSAMYFCASWQGGTYEQYFGPGTRLTVT.

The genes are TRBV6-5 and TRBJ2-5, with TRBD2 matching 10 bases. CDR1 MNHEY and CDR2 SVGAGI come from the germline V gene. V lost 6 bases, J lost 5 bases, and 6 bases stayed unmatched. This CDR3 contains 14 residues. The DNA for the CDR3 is TGTGCCAGCAGCTTTACTAGCGGGATCGAGACCCAGTACTTC. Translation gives CASSFTSGIETQYF.

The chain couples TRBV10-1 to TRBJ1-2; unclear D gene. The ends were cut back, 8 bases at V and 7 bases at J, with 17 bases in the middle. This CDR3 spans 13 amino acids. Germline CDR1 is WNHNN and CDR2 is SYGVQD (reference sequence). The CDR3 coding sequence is TGCGCCAGCTCCCCTGGCAACGGGCTTGGCTACACCTTC. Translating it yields CASSPGNGLGYTF.

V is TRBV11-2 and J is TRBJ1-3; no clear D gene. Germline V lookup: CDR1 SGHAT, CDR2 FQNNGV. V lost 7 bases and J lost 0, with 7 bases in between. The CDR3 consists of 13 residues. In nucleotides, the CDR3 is TGTGCCAGCACCCAGATCTCTGGAAACACCATATATTTT. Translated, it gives CASTQISGNTIYF.

The CDR3 is CASSQGGYGYTF. CDR3 bases: TGCGCCAGCAGCCAGGGAGGCTATGGCTACACCTTC. The chain is built from TRBV5-1 and TRBJ1-2; TRBD1 might be the D (5 bases). The CDR3 totals 12 residues. Per germline, CDR1 SGHRS and CDR2 YFSETQ. The V gene lost 4 bases and the J gene lost 4 bases, with 8 bases spanning the gap.

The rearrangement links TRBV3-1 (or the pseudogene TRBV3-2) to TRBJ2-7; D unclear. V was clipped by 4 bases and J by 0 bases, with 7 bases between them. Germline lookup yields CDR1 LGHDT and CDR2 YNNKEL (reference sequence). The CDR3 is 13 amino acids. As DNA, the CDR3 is TGTGCCAGCAGCCTAGTGAGCTCCTACGAGCAGTACTTC. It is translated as CASSLVSSYEQYF.

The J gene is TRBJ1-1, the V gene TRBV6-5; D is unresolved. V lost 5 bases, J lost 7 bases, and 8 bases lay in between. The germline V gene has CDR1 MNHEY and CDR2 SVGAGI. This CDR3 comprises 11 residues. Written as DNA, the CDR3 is TGTGCCAGCAGTACTTACAATGAAGCTTTCTTT. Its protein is CASSTYNEAFF.

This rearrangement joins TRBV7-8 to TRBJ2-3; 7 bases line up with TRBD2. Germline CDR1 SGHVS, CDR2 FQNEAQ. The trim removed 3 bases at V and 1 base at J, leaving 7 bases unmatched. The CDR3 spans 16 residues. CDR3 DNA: TGTGCCAGCAGCTTTGTCTTTGCGGGGGGCACAGATACGCAGTATTTT. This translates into CASSFVFAGGTDTQYF. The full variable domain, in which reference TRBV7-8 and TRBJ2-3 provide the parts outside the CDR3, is GAGVSQSPRYKVAKRGQDVALRCDPISGHVSLFWYQQALGQGPEFLTYFQNEAQLDKSGLPSDRFFAERPEGSVSTLKIQRTQQEDSAVYLCASSFVFAGGTDTQYFGPGTRLTVL.

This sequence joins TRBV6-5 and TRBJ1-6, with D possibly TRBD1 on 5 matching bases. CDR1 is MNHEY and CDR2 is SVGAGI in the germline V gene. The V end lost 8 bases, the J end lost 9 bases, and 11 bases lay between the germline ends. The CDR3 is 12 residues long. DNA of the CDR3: TGTGCCAGCCGGGGGACGGGTTCACCCCTCCACTTT. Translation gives CASRGTGSPLHF.

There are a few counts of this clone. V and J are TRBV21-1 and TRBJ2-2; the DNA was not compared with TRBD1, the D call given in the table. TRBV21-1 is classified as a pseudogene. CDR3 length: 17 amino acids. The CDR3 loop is CASSSALGDRGTGELFF. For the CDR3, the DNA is TGTGCCAGCAGCAGCGCTCTGGGGGACAGGGGTACCGGGGAGCTGTTTTTT.

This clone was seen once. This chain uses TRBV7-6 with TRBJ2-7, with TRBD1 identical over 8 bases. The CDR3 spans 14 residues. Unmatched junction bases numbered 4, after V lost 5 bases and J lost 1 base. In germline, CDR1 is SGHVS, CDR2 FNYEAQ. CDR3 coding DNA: TGTGCCAGCAGCATCGGGACAGGATCCTACGAGCAGTACTTC. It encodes CASSIGTGSYEQYF.

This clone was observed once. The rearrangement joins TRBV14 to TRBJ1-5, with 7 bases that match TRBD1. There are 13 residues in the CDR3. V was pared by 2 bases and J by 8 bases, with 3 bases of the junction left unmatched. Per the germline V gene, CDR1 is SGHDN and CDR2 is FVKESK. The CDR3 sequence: CASSQNRGEPQHF. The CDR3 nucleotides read TGTGCCAGCAGCCAAAACAGGGGCGAGCCCCAGCATTTT.

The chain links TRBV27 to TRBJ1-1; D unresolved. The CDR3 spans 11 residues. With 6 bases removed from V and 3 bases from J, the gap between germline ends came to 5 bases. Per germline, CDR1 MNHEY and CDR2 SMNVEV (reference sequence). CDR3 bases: TGTGCCAGCAGATCCTACACTGAAGCTTTCTTT. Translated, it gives CASRSYTEAFF.

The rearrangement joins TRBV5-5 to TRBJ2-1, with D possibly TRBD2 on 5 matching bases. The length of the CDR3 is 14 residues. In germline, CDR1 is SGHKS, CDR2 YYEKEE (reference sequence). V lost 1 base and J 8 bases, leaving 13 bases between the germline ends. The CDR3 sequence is CASSLSPTRDEQFF. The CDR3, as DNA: TGTGCCAGCAGCTTGTCCCCCACTAGGGATGAGCAGTTCTTC.

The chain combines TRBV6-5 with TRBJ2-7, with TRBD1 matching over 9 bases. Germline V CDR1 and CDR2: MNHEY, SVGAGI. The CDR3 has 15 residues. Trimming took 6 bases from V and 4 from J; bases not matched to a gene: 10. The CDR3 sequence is CASSSTGTGLYEQYF. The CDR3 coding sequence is TGTGCCAGCAGCAGCACCGGGACAGGGCTTTACGAGCAGTACTTC.

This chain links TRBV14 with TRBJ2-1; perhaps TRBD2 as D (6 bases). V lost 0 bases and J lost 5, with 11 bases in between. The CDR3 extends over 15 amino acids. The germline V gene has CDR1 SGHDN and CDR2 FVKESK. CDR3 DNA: TGTGCCAGCAGCCAAGAGCTAGCGCCGAACAATGAGCAGTTCTTC. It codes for CASSQELAPNNEQFF.

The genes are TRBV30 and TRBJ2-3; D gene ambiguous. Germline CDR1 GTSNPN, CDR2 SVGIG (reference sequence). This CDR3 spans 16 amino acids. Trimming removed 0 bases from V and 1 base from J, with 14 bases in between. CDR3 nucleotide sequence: TGTGCCTGGAGTGTAAAAGGGATCTTGGGCACAGATACGCAGTATTTT. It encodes CAWSVKGILGTDTQYF.

CDR3 region: CASSLDRGYQPQHF. CDR3 nucleotides: TGTGCCAGCTCACTCGACAGGGGGTATCAGCCCCAGCATTTT. The gene calls are TRBV18 and TRBJ1-5; the match to TRBD1 covers 9 bases. The trim removed 4 bases at V and 5 bases at J, leaving 3 bases unmatched. Germline CDR1 and CDR2: KGHSH and LQKENI. The CDR3 is made up of 14 amino acids.

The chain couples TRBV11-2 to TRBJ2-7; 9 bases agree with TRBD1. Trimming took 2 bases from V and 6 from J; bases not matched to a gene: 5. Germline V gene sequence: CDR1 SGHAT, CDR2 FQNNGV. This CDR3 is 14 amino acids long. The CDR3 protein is CASSLLGTGFEQYF. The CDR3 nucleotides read TGTGCCAGCAGCTTACTCGGGACAGGGTTCGAGCAGTACTTC.

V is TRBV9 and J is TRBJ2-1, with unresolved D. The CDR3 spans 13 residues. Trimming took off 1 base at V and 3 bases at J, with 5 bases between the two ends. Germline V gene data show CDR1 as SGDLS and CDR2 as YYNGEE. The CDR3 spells CASSVSVYNEQFF. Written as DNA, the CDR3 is TGTGCCAGCAGCGTAAGCGTCTACAATGAGCAGTTCTTC.

The CDR3 protein is CASSELAGDTGELFF. CDR3 nucleotide sequence: TGTGCCAGCAGTGAGCTAGCGGGGGATACCGGGGAGCTGTTTTTT. This rearrangement joins TRBV6-4 to TRBJ2-2, with TRBD2 matching over 10 bases. The CDR3 contains 15 residues. V trimming: 3 bases; J trimming: 5 bases; junction bases outside the gene matches: 3. CDR1 and CDR2 (germline): MRHNA, SNTAGT.